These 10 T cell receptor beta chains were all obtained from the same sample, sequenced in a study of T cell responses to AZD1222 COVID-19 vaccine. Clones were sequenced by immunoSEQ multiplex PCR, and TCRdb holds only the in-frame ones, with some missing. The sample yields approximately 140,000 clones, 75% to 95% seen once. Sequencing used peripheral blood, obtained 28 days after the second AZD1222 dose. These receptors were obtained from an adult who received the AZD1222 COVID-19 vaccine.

CDR3 loop: CASSPDGQGRTNYGYTF. The DNA of the CDR3 is TGTGCCAGCAGCCCAGACGGACAGGGACGGACTAACTATGGCTACACCTTC. The chain uses TRBV7-2 and TRBJ1-2; TRBD1 agrees at 8 bases. Germline V CDR1 and CDR2: SGHTA, FQGNSA. This CDR3 spans 17 amino acids. After removal of 5 bases from V and 0 bases from J, the junction contained 11 bases not matched to a gene.

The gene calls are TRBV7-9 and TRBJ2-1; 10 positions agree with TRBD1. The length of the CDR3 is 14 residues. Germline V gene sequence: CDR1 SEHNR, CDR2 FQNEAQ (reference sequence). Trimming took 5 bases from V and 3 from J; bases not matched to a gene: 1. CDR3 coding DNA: TGTGCCAGCAGCGGGACAGGGGTCTACAATGAGCAGTTCTTC. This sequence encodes CASSGTGVYNEQFF.

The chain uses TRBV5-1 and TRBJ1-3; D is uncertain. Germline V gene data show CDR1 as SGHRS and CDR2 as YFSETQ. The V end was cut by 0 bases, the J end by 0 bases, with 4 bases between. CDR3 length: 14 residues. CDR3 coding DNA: TGCGCCAGCAGCTTGGACGTCTCTGGAAACACCATATATTTT. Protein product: CASSLDVSGNTIYF.

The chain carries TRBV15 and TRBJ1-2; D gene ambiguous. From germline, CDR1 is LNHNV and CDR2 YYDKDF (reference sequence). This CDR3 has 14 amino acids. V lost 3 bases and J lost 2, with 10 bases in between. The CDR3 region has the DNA TGTGCCACCAGCAGTGACCAGGCGAACTATGGCTACACCTTC. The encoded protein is CATSSDQANYGYTF.

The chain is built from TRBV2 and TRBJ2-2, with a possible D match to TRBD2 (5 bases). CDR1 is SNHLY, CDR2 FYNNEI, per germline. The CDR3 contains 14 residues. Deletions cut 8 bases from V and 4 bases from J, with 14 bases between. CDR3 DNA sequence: TGTGCCAGCGGAGTCGGGGTCTCCACCGGGGAGCTGTTTTTT. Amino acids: CASGVGVSTGELFF.

The CDR3 loop reads CASRTGGGNNQPQHF. DNA of the CDR3: TGTGCCAGCAGGACAGGGGGAGGTAACAATCAGCCCCAGCATTTT. The genes are TRBV19 and TRBJ1-5, with TRBD1 matching over 10 bases. V lost 9 bases, J lost 3 bases, and 8 bases stayed unmatched. The germline CDR1 and CDR2 sequences are LNHDA and SQIVND (reference sequence). This CDR3 is 15 amino acids long.

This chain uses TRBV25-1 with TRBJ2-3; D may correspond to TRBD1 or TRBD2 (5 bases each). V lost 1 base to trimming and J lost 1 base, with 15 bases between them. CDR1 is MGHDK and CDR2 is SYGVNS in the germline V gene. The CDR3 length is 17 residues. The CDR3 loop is CASSEFPLRDGTDTQYF. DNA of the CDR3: TGTGCCAGCAGTGAATTTCCCCTCCGGGACGGCACAGATACGCAGTATTTT.

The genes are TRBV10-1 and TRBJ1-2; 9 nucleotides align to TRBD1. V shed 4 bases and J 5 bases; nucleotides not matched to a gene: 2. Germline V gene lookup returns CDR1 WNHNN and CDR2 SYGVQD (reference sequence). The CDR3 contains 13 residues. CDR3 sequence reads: CASSGDRAYGYTF. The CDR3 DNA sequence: TGCGCCAGCAGTGGGGACAGGGCTTATGGCTACACCTTC.

The CDR3 reads CASSLEGGYGYTF. CDR3 coding DNA: TGCGCCAGCAGCTTGGAAGGGGGCTATGGCTACACCTTC. The genes are TRBV5-1 and TRBJ1-2, with D possibly being TRBD1 (6 bases). V was shortened by 0 bases and J by 4 bases, with 7 bases between the two germline ends. CDR1 and CDR2 (germline): SGHRS, YFSETQ. This CDR3 has 13 amino acids.

The CDR3, as DNA: TGTGCCAGCAGCATGGGACTGGATACGCAGTATTTT. This encodes CASSMGLDTQYF. The rearrangement links TRBV11-1 to TRBJ2-3; TRBD2 is a possible D gene (6 bases). Germline CDR1 and CDR2: SGHAT and FQDESV (reference sequence). The V and J ends lost 5 bases and 6 bases respectively, with 9 bases between them. The CDR3 length is 12 residues.